Listed below are T cell receptor beta chains from one sample, sequenced in a study of blood T cell repertoires in COVID-19. TCRdb keeps only in-frame clones here, not all; method: immunoSEQ multiplex PCR. The repertoire holds approximately 250,000 clones, with around 90% as singletons. The sequencing sample was made of PBMCs or T cells enriched from blood (not recorded which). Receptor source: a woman between 25 and 40 years old with acute COVID-19. Each CDR3 is given with its conserved first and last residue. D genes are given only for firm matches. Clone size is not always given. Where it is, it says once, few, many or a class for expanded clones.

TRBJ1-1 | TRBV14 | NA | NA | 12 | TGTGCCAGCAGCCAAGAACTCGTAGGAGTTTTCTTT | CASSQELVGVFF
TRBJ1-1 | TRBV5-1 | TRBD1 | few | 16 | TGCGCCAGCAGCTCCGCAGGGGGCGGCATGAACACTGAAGCTTTCTTT | CASSSAGGGMNTEAFF
TRBJ2-7 | TRBV9 | NA | NA | 16 | TGTGCCAGCAGCGTCCGAGGGGGAGGGCCTTGGTACGAGCAGTACTTC | CASSVRGGGPWYEQYF
TRBJ2-7 | TRBV29-1 | TRBD1 | once | 14 | TGCAGCGTTTCGGGGGGACAGGGAGGCTACGAGCAGTACTTC | CSVSGGQGGYEQYF
TRBJ2-7 | TRBV5-1 | TRBD2 | NA | 20 | TGCGCCAGCAGCTTGCTGGCCTTGGAGGCTTGGACTAGCGGGAGCCACGAGCAGTACTTC | CASSLLALEAWTSGSHEQYF
TRBJ1-1 | TRBV4-2 | TRBD1 | NA | 17 | TGTGCCAGCAGCCAACCCCAGGGGGTTGGCATGAACACTGAAGCTTTCTTT | CASSQPQGVGMNTEAFF
TRBJ1-1 | TRBV4-3 | TRBD1 | NA | 17 | TGCGCCAGCAGCCAAGGGTGGGGAAATCAGGACAGGTATGAAGCTTTCTTT | CASSQGWGNQDRYEAFF
TRBJ2-3 | TRBV7-9 | NA | NA | 15 | TGTGCCAGCAGCATCGGAGGGCCTAGCACAGATACGCAGTATTTT | CASSIGGPSTDTQYF
TRBJ2-2 | TRBV29-1 | NA | NA | 14 | TGCAGCGTTGGGCAGGGCGATATCACCGGGGAGCTGTTTTTT | CSVGQGDITGELFF
TRBJ2-3 | TRBV11-2 | NA | once | 16 | TGTGCCAGCAGCCCTCTGCTTAGTCCTAGCACAGATACGCAGTATTTT | CASSPLLSPSTDTQYF
TRBJ2-7 | TRBV27 | TRBD2 | NA | 15 | TGTGCCAACAGTTTTAGCGGACTAGCGAACTACGAGCAGTACTTC | CANSFSGLANYEQYF
TRBJ2-1 | TRBV19 | NA | NA | 15 | TGTGCCAGTAGTATAGACGGGAGACCCTACAATGAGCAGTTCTTC | CASSIDGRPYNEQFF
TRBJ2-7 | TRBV27 | NA | NA | 13 | TGTGCCAGCAGTTTTGGCCTAGCCTACGAGCAGTACTTC | CASSFGLAYEQYF
TRBJ1-1 | TRBV5-1 | NA | NA | 14 | TGCGCCAGCAGCTTGGCCGCGGCGAACACTGAAGCTTTCTTT | CASSLAAANTEAFF
TRBJ2-3 | TRBV19 | NA | NA | 14 | TGTGCCAGTAGTGGGCAGGGTGGCACAGATACGCAGTATTTT | CASSGQGGTDTQYF
TRBJ2-2 | TRBV3-1/TRBV3-2 | NA | NA | 16 | TGTGCCAGCAGCCAAGGATTGGGAGAAAACACCGGGGAGCTGTTTTTT | CASSQGLGENTGELFF
TRBJ2-3 | TRBV5-1 | NA | NA | 16 | TGCGCCAGCAGCTTGGCGCCCCTACCCCCCACAGATACGCAGTATTTT | CASSLAPLPPTDTQYF
TRBJ2-7 | TRBV2 | NA | NA | 14 | TGTGCCAGCAGTGACAGTTACAGCGGCTACGAGCAGTACTTC | CASSDSYSGYEQYF
TRBJ2-1 | TRBV28 | TRBD2 | NA | 17 | TGTGCCAGCAGTTCAGAAAGAGCGGGAACCCCCTTGGATGAGCAGTTCTTC | CASSSERAGTPLDEQFF
TRBJ2-5 | TRBV2 | TRBD2 | NA | 18 | TGTGCCAGCGTCAGAGGTGGCATAGCGGGAGGGCCATTGGAGACCCAGTACTTC | CASVRGGIAGGPLETQYF
TRBJ2-1 | TRBV28 | NA | NA | 14 | TGTGCCAGCAGTGGCCGGGGGGCGTACAATGAGCAGTTCTTC | CASSGRGAYNEQFF
TRBJ2-2 | TRBV27 | NA | NA | 14 | TGTGCCAACCAGGCGGGTCCGAACACCGGGGAGCTGTTTTTT | CANQAGPNTGELFF
TRBJ2-3 | TRBV11-2 | TRBD2 | NA | 15 | TGTGCCAGCAGACGACCGGGACTAGCGGGGGATACGCAGTATTTT | CASRRPGLAGDTQYF
TRBJ1-5 | TRBV27 | NA | NA | 15 | TGTGCCAGCAGTTATGGGGGGGTTAAGGATCAGCCCCAGCATTTT | CASSYGGVKDQPQHF
TRBJ1-1 | TRBV4-2 | NA | NA | 14 | TGTGCCAGCAGCCAAGTGGACACGAACACTGAAGCTTTCTTT | CASSQVDTNTEAFF
TRBJ2-1 | TRBV27 | NA | NA | 12 | TGTGCCAGCTCGGGTAACTACAATGAGCAGTTCTTC | CASSGNYNEQFF
TRBJ2-1 | TRBV4-3 | TRBD2 | NA | 17 | TGCGCCAGCAGCCAGACTAGCGGAGGTAACTCCTACAATGAGCAGTTCTTC | CASSQTSGGNSYNEQFF
TRBJ2-5 | TRBV14 | NA | NA | 16 | TGTGCCAGCAGCCAAGATGAGGCCAATCCCCCAGAGACCCAGTACTTC | CASSQDEANPPETQYF
TRBJ1-2 | TRBV7-3 | TRBD1 | few | 13 | TGTGCCAGCAGCCGAGACAGGGAATCTGGCTACACCTTC | CASSRDRESGYTF
TRBJ2-1 | TRBV6-4 | NA | NA | 15 | TGTGCCAGCAGTGACTCTAGCGTTTCCTACAATGAGCAGTTCTTC | CASSDSSVSYNEQFF
TRBJ1-2 | TRBV19 | TRBD1 | NA | 15 | TGTGCCAGTAGTATTCGGGACAGGGCCATTTATGGCTACACCTTC | CASSIRDRAIYGYTF
TRBJ1-6 | TRBV7-6 | TRBD1 | few | 16 | TGTGCCAGCAGCGTATCCGGGACAGCTAATAATTCACCCCTCCACTTT | CASSVSGTANNSPLHF
TRBJ2-3 | TRBV6-2/TRBV6-3 | TRBD2 | NA | 16 | TGTGCCAGCAGTTACTCAGGAGCGGGGGGCGCAGATACGCAGTATTTT | CASSYSGAGGADTQYF
TRBJ1-1 | TRBV27 | TRBD1 | NA | 16 | TGTGCCAGCAGTCCCGACAGGGTTAACATGAACACTGAAGCTTTCTTT | CASSPDRVNMNTEAFF
TRBJ2-1 | TRBV28 | TRBD2 | NA | 14 | TGTGCCAGCACCCTGGGGCTAGCGGACAATGAGCAGTTCTTC | CASTLGLADNEQFF
TRBJ1-2 | TRBV28 | NA | NA | 13 | TGTGCCAGCAGTTCGGATCAGGGCTATGGCTACACCTTC | CASSSDQGYGYTF
TRBJ2-5 | TRBV27 | NA | NA | 15 | TGTGCCAGCAGGCGCCGAGAATGGAGCCGGGAGACCCAGTACTTC | CASRRREWSRETQYF
TRBJ1-1 | TRBV6-2/TRBV6-3 | NA | NA | 12 | TGTGCCAGCAGTTACCGAGTCACTGAAGCTTTCTTT | CASSYRVTEAFF
TRBJ1-5 | TRBV6-5 | TRBD1 | NA | 14 | TGTGCCAGCAGTCCGGGACAGGGATTTCAGCCCCAGCATTTT | CASSPGQGFQPQHF
TRBJ2-7 | TRBV4-1 | NA | NA | 18 | TGCGCCAGCAGCCAAGATTTGGTGAGGAATTGGATTTCCTACGAGCAGTACTTC | CASSQDLVRNWISYEQYF
TRBJ2-1 | TRBV6-5 | NA | NA | 16 | TGTGCCAGCAGTTACGTAACAGGGCCGACTAACAATGAGCAGTTCTTC | CASSYVTGPTNNEQFF